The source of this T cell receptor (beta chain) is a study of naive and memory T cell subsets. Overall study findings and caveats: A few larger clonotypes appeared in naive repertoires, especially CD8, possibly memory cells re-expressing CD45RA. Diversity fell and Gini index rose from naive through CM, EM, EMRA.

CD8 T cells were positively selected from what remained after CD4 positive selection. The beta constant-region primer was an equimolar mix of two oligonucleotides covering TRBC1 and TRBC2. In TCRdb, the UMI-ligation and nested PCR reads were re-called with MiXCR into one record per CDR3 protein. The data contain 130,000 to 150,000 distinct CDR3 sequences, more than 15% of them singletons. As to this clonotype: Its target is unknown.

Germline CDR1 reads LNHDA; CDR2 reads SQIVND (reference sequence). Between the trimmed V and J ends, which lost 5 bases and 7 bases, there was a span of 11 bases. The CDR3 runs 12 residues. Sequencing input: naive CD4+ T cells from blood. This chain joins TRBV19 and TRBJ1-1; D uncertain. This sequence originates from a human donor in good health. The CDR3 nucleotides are TGTGCCAGTAGTTACGGACGGTATGAAGCTTTCTTT. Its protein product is CASSYGRYEAFF.